These 2 T cell receptor beta chains were all obtained from the same sample, sequenced in a study of cytomegalovirus exposure and HLA in healthy donors. Primers for the PCR totalled 60 Vbeta and 13 Jbeta. Assay: immunoSEQ multiplex PCR; the TCRdb copy retains only in-frame clones and omits some. Here the sample spans tens of thousands of clones, about two thirds being singletons. Sequencing was carried out using PBMCs. Source of these receptors: a human donor in good health.

This clone has just one count. The chain is built from TRBV5-1 and TRBJ1-4, with TRBD1 identical over 7 bases. The CDR3 length is 15 residues. Trimming removed 2 bases from V and 1 base from J; junction bases left unmatched: 2. Germline V lookup: CDR1 SGHRS, CDR2 YFSETQ. Written as DNA, the CDR3 is TGCGCCAGCAGCTTAACAGGGGTAACTAATGAAAAACTGTTTTTT. Its translation: CASSLTGVTNEKLFF. Full variable domain (outside the CDR3, taken from reference TRBV5-1 and TRBJ1-4): KAGVTQTPRYLIKTRGQQVTLSCSPISGHRSVSWYQQTPGQGLQFLFEYFSETQRNKGNFPGRFSGRQFSNSRSEMNVSTLELGDSALYLCASSLTGVTNEKLFFGSGTQLSVL.

As to this clone: The identical CDR3 is also encoded by other nucleotide sequences in the sample. J is TRBJ2-1 and V is TRBV7-9, with TRBD2 matching over 15 bases. The CDR3 spans 17 residues. J lost 2 bases, V lost 6 bases, and 5 bases had no gene match. Germline V gene sequence: CDR1 SEHNR, CDR2 FQNEAQ (reference sequence). As DNA, the CDR3 is TGTGCCAGCAGGCCCGGGACTAGCGGGAGGCCCTACAATGAGCAGTTCTTC. Translated, it gives CASRPGTSGRPYNEQFF.